This T cell receptor (beta chain) was retrieved from a study of long-term antiretroviral therapy in people with HIV. Study findings and constraints: HIV repertoires spanned tighter CDR3 length ranges than controls did. Before ART, certain clones expanded, and these dominated the repertoire at all time points.

The ends were cut back, 10 bases at V and 8 bases at J, with 17 bases in the middle. The CDR3 runs to 12 residues. From germline, CDR1 is LNHDA and CDR2 SQIVND (reference sequence). Runs used v3.0 of the immunoSEQ assay and were done at survey level. Measured with immunoSEQ multiplex PCR; TCRdb has only the in-frame clones, and not every one. There are about 33,000 clones in the sample; 60% to 85% occur only once, and less than 9% lies in the top ten. Each participant with HIV received care in the United States. With respect to this clone: The antigen remains undetermined.

The source material was unsorted PBMCs, sampled 2 years after starting antiretroviral therapy. This TCR came from a woman aged 45-59 years with HIV. This rearrangement joins TRBV19 to TRBJ1-2; D is perhaps TRBD1 (5 bases). The CDR3 region is CATRGPARGYTF. CDR3 coding DNA: TGTGCCACTCGGGGCCCGGCAAGAGGCTACACCTTC.